Listed here are 8 T cell receptor beta chains from one sample, sequenced in a study of beta chain features in type 1 diabetes. The study, taken as a whole, reports: In all four CD4+ subsets, TCRB CDR3 length was significantly, moderately reduced in type 1 diabetes.

The study reverse transcribed the entire isolated RNA, so it sequenced expressed TCRB transcripts. Sequenced by immunoSEQ multiplex PCR; TCRdb stores in-frame clones only, minus some. The sample contains about 190,000 clones, approximately 8% of which appear only once. The antigens of these receptors remain unknown. Sequencing was done on a sample of central memory CD4+ T cells from blood. Receptor source: a man between 18 and 29 years old with type 1 diabetes.

This clone was found a few times. The chain carries TRBV15 and TRBJ1-1; TRBD1 matches 12 bases. The CDR3 consists of 16 residues. Germline CDR1 LNHNV, CDR2 YYDKDF (reference sequence). The trim removed 4 bases at V and 7 bases at J, leaving 10 bases unmatched. The CDR3 DNA is TGTGCCACCAGCATCCGGGACAGGGGGCATGTTAGTGAAGCTTTCTTT. Translated, it gives CATSIRDRGHVSEAFF.

This clone was picked up a small number of times. This rearrangement joins TRBV2 to TRBJ2-1, with D perhaps TRBD1 (6 bases). From germline, CDR1 is SNHLY and CDR2 FYNNEI. The CDR3 loop spans 15 amino acids. V was shortened by 3 bases and J by 7 bases, with 16 bases between the two germline ends. The CDR3 protein is CASSDGQGRLNEQFF. In nucleotides, the CDR3 is TGTGCCAGCAGTGATGGGCAGGGGCGGTTGAATGAGCAGTTCTTC.

This clone was counted only a few times. CDR3 in DNA: TGTGCCAGCAGTATGGGACAGGGGGTGTATCAGCCCCAGCATTTT. Translation gives CASSMGQGVYQPQHF. The chain employs TRBV28 and TRBJ1-5; the match to TRBD1 covers 11 bases. CDR1 and CDR2 from the germline V gene are MDHEN and SYDVKM. CDR3 length: 15 amino acids. V shed 5 bases, J shed 5 bases, and the junction held 5 bases outside the gene matches. Combining the CDR3 with reference TRBV28 and TRBJ1-5 gives the whole variable domain DVKVTQSSRYLVKRTGEKVFLECVQDMDHENMFWYRQDPGLGLRLIYFSYDVKMKEKGDIPEGYSVSREKKERFSLILESASTNQTSMYLCASSMGQGVYQPQHFGDGTRLSIL.

Written as DNA, the CDR3 is TGCGCCAGCAGCGAAGGGACAGGGTATGGCTATGGCTACACCTTC. Protein product: CASSEGTGYGYGYTF. The chain combines TRBV5-1 with TRBJ1-2; 9 bases line up with TRBD1. The CDR3 covers 15 residues. V lost 4 bases to trimming and J lost 4 bases; unmatched junction nucleotides: 8. CDR1 is SGHRS, CDR2 YFSETQ, per germline.

J is TRBJ1-6 and V is TRBV30, with a tentative D call TRBD1 (5 bases). This CDR3 region has 13 residues. The germline CDR1 and CDR2 sequences are GTSNPN and SVGIG (reference sequence). Trimming removed 5 bases from V and 11 bases from J, with 16 bases in between. CDR3 residues: CAWGDWVSAPLHF. In nucleotides, the CDR3 is TGTGCCTGGGGGGACTGGGTTTCGGCACCCCTCCACTTT.

V is TRBV9 and J is TRBJ2-2; TRBD1 matches 7 bases. CDR1 is SGDLS and CDR2 is YYNGEE in the germline V gene. This CDR3 comprises 16 residues. V was clipped by 4 bases and J by 0 bases; unmatched bases: 6. The CDR3 here is CASSPSGQTNTGELFF. DNA of the CDR3: TGTGCCAGCAGCCCATCGGGACAGACGAACACCGGGGAGCTGTTTTTT.

CDR3: CASSPADRNTEAFF. The CDR3 DNA follows: TGTGCCAGCTCACCGGCTGACAGGAACACTGAAGCTTTCTTT. The chain joins TRBV18 to TRBJ1-1; weak D call: TRBD1 (5 bases). This CDR3 region has 14 residues. Germline CDR1 KGHSH, CDR2 LQKENI. V lost 3 bases, J lost 1 base, and 9 bases lay in between.

This clone was detected only a few times. The CDR3 DNA is TGTGCCACCAGCAGGGTGGGACAGGGGGATGAAAAACTGTTTTTT. It codes for CATSRVGQGDEKLFF. V is TRBV15 and J is TRBJ1-4, with 11 bases identical to TRBD1. This CDR3 region has 15 residues. Germline-derived CDR1 and CDR2 are LNHNV and YYDKDF (reference sequence). The V gene end was trimmed by 3 bases and the J gene end by 6 bases; junction bases not matched to a gene: 3.